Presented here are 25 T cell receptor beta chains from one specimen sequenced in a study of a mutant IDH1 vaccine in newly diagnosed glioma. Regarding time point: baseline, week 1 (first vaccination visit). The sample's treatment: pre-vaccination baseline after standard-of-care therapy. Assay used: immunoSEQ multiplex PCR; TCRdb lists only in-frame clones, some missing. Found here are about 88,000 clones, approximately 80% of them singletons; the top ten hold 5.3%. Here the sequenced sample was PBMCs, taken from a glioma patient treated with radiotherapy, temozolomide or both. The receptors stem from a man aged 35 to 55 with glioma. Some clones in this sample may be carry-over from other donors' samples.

In DNA form, the CDR3 reads TGTGCCAGCAGCTTGGCCGGGCGGGGCAATCAGCCCCAGCATTTT. As protein: CASSLAGRGNQPQHF. The chain employs TRBV5-6 and TRBJ1-5; D gene ambiguous. Germline CDR1 SGHDT, CDR2 YYEEEE. The CDR3 totals 15 residues. The germline V and J ends were trimmed by 0 bases and 2 bases, with 9 bases remaining between them.

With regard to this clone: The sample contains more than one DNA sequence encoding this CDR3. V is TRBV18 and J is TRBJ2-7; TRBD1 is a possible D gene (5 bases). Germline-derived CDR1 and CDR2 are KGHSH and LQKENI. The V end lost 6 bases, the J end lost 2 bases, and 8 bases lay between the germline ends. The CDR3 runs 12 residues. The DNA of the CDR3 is TGTGCCAGCTCGGCAGGGCCCTACGAGCAGTACTTC. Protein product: CASSAGPYEQYF. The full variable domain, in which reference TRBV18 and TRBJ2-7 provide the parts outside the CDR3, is NAGVMQNPRHLVRRRGQEARLRCSPMKGHSHVYWYRQLPEEGLKFMVYLQKENIIDESGMPKERFSAEFPKEGPSILRIQQVVRGDSAAYFCASSAGPYEQYFGPGTRLTVT.

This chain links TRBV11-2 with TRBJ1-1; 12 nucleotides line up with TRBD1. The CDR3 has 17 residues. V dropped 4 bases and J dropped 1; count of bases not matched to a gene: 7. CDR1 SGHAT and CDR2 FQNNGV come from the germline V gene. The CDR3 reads CASSSRDRGLQNTEAFF. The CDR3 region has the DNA TGTGCCAGCAGCTCCCGGGACAGGGGGCTTCAGAACACTGAAGCTTTCTTT.

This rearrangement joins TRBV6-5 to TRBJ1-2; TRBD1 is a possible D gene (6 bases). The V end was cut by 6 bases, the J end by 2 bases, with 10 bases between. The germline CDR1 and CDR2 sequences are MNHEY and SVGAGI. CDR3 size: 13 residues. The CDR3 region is CASRDRNNYGYTF. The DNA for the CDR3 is TGTGCCAGCAGGGACAGAAACAACTATGGCTACACCTTC.

The CDR3 here is CASSLGIRAGYTF. The CDR3 coding sequence is TGTGCCAGCAGCTTAGGAATCAGAGCTGGCTACACCTTC. The genes are TRBV11-2 and TRBJ1-2; the D is unclear. CDR1 and CDR2 (germline): SGHAT, FQNNGV. The CDR3 has 13 residues. Trimming pared 1 base from V and 7 bases from J, leaving 10 bases between.

CDR3 nucleotides: TGTGCCAGCAGCTTATTCGGGGGGGGAGAGACCCAGTACTTC. This gives the protein CASSLFGGGETQYF. This sequence joins TRBV11-2 and TRBJ2-5, with TRBD2 matching over 8 bases. The V segment lost 2 bases and the J segment 4 bases; nucleotides outside the gene matches: 3. Germline CDR1 is SGHAT and CDR2 is FQNNGV. The CDR3 totals 14 residues. The variable domain in full, with the rest retrieved from reference TRBV11-2 and TRBJ2-5, is EAGVAQSPRYKIIEKRQSVAFWCNPISGHATLYWYQQILGQGPKLLIQFQNNGVVDDSQLPKDRFSAERLKGVDSTLKIQPAKLEDSAVYLCASSLFGGGETQYFGPGTRLLVL.

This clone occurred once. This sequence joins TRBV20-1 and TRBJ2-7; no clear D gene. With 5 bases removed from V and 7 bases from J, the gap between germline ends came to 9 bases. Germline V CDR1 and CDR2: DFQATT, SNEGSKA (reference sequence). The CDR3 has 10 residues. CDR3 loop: CSAGLGEQYF. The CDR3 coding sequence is TGCAGTGCTGGGCTAGGGGAGCAGTACTTC.

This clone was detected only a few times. CDR3 loop: CASSYQGKMNTEAFF. In DNA, the CDR3 is TGTGCCAGCAGCTATCAGGGGAAGATGAACACTGAAGCTTTCTTT. V gene TRBV7-9 combines with J gene TRBJ1-1, with D perhaps matching TRBD1 (6 bases). CDR3 size: 15 residues. Deletions cut 4 bases from V and 0 bases from J, with 12 bases between. CDR1 and CDR2 from the germline V gene are SEHNR and FQNEAQ (reference sequence).

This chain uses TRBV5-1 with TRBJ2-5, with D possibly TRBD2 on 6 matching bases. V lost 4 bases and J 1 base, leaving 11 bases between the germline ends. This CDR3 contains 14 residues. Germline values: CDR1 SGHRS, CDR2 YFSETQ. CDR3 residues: CASSPGLGQETQYF. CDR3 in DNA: TGCGCCAGCAGCCCGGGACTGGGCCAAGAGACCCAGTACTTC.

CDR3 bases: TGCGCCAGCAGCCCTCGTTGGGCAGCTGCAACTAATGAAAAACTGTTTTTT. It yields the protein CASSPRWAAATNEKLFF. The chain carries TRBV4-1 and TRBJ1-4; D not resolved. From germline, CDR1 is MGHRA and CDR2 YSYEKL. The CDR3 length is 17 residues. Trimming shortened V by 4 bases and J by 0 bases, and 15 bases separated the two germline ends.

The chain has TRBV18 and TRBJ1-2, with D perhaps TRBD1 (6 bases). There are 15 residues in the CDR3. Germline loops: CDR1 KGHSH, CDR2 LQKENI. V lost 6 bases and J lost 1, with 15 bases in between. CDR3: CASSSGTRSNYGYTF. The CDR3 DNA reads TGTGCCAGCTCTTCCGGGACACGAAGTAACTATGGCTACACCTTC.

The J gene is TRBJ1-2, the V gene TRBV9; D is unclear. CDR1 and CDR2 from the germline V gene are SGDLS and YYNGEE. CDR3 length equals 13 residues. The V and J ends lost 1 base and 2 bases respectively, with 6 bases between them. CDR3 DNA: TGTGCCAGCAGCGTAACGGGGAACTATGGCTACACCTTC. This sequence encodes CASSVTGNYGYTF.

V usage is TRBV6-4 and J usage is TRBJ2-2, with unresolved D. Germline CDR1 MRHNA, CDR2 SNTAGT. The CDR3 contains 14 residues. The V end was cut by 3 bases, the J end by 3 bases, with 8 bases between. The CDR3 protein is CASSEMPHTGELFF. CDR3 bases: TGTGCCAGCAGTGAGATGCCTCACACCGGGGAGCTGTTTTTT.

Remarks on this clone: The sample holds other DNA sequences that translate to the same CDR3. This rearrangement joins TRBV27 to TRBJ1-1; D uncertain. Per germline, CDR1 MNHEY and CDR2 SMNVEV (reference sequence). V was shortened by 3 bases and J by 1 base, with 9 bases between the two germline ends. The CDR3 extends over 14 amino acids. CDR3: CASSLRAGNTEAFF. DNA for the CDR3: TGTGCCAGCAGTTTGCGGGCGGGGAACACTGAAGCTTTCTTT.

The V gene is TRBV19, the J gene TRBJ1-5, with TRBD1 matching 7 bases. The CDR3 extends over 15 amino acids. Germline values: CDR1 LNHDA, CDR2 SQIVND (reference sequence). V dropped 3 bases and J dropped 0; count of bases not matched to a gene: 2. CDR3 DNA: TGTGCCAGTAGTATCGGGACAGCTAGCAATCAGCCCCAGCATTTT. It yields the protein CASSIGTASNQPQHF.

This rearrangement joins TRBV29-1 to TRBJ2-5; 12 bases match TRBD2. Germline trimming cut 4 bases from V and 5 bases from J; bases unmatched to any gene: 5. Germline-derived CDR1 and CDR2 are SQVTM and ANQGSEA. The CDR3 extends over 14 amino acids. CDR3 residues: CSVALAGGLETQYF. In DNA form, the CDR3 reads TGCAGCGTTGCCCTAGCGGGGGGGCTTGAGACCCAGTACTTC.

CDR3: CASSIRMTSGGGYNEQFF. The CDR3 DNA reads as TGTGCCAGTAGTATCAGGATGACTAGCGGGGGGGGATACAATGAGCAGTTCTTC. This chain connects TRBV19 to TRBJ2-1, with TRBD2 matching over 14 bases. After removal of 3 bases from V and 4 bases from J, the junction contained 8 bases not matched to a gene. The germline CDR1 and CDR2 sequences are LNHDA and SQIVND (reference sequence). CDR3 length equals 18 residues.

The chain's CDR3 is CASSTSSYEQYF. The CDR3 DNA reads as TGTGCCAGCTCAACGAGCTCCTACGAGCAGTACTTC. This chain connects TRBV18 to TRBJ2-7; no firm D call. CDR1 is KGHSH, CDR2 LQKENI, per germline. Trimming cost V 5 bases and J 0 bases, with 5 bases left between them. The CDR3 runs 12 residues. Full variable domain (rest looked up from reference TRBV18 and TRBJ2-7): NAGVMQNPRHLVRRRGQEARLRCSPMKGHSHVYWYRQLPEEGLKFMVYLQKENIIDESGMPKERFSAEFPKEGPSILRIQQVVRGDSAAYFCASSTSSYEQYFGPGTRLTVT.

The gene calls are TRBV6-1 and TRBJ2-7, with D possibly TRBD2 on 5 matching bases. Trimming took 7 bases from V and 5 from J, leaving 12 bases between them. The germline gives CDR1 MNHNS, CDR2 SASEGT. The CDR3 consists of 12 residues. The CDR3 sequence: CASTLGSDEQYF. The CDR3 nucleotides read TGTGCCAGCACGTTGGGGAGCGACGAGCAGTACTTC.

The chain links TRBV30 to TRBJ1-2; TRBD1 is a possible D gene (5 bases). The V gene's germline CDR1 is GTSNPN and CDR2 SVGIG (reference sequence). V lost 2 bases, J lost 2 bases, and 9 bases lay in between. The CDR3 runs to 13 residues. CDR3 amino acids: CAWSWGGNYGYTF. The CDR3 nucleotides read TGTGCCTGGAGTTGGGGGGGGAACTATGGCTACACCTTC.

CDR3 nucleotides: TGCAGCGTTGTCGGCAGACACACAGATACGCAGTATTTT. Encoded protein: CSVVGRHTDTQYF. The rearrangement uses TRBV29-1 and TRBJ2-3; D is uncertain. V shed 4 bases and J shed 2 bases, with 10 bases lying between them. Germline V gene data show CDR1 as SQVTM and CDR2 as ANQGSEA. This CDR3 spans 13 amino acids.

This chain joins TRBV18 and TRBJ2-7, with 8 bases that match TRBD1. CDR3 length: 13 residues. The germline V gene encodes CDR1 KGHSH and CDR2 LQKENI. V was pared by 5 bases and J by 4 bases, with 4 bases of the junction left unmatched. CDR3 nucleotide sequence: TGTGCCAGCTCAGGGGACAGGCCATACGAGCAGTACTTC. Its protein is CASSGDRPYEQYF.

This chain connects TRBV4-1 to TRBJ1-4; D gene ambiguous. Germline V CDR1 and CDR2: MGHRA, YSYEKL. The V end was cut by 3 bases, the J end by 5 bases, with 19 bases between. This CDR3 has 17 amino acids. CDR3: CASSHRNRGGKNEKLFF. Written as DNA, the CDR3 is TGCGCCAGCAGCCACCGTAATCGGGGAGGAAAGAATGAAAAACTGTTTTTT.

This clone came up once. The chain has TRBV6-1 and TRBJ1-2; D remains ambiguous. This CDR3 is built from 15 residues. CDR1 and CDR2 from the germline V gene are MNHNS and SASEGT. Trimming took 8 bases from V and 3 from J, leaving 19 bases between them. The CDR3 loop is CASPPNTGVHYGYTF. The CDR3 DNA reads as TGTGCCAGCCCCCCCAATACGGGCGTCCACTATGGCTACACCTTC.

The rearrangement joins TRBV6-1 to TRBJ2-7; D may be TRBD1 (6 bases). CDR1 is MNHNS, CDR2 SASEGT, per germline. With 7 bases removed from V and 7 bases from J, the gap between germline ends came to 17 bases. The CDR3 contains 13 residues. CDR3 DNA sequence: TGTGCCAGCACCGGGACCTACACAGGGGAGCAGTACTTC. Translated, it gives CASTGTYTGEQYF.